This entry lists 5 T cell receptor beta chains sequenced from one sample in a study of T-cell reconstitution after alpha-beta-depleted transplantation in children. A library of TCRbeta sequences, prepared with unique molecular identifiers, was generated. TCRdb ran MiXCR on the PCR reads and lists one entry per CDR3 protein. The data hold roughly 790,000 distinct CDR3 sequences, with approximately 15% observed a single time. This specimen consisted of PBMCs, mostly from graft donor cells, obtained 360 days after TCRalphabeta/CD19-depleted stem cell transplant. All receptors come from a male patient younger than 18 who had a stem cell transplant for acute lymphoblastic leukemia, so the T cells may come from the graft donor.

This clonotype has just a few counts. The chain has TRBV30 and TRBJ2-5; 8 bases fit TRBD2. Germline CDR1 reads GTSNPN; CDR2 reads SVGIG (reference sequence). Trimming cost V 3 bases and J 4 bases; bases outside gene matches: 7. This CDR3 contains 14 residues. This CDR3 reads CAWRPSGRIETQYF. As DNA, the CDR3 is TGTGCCTGGAGACCAAGCGGGAGAATAGAGACCCAGTACTTC.

This clonotype was found a few times. The V and J genes are TRBV7-9 and TRBJ2-7; D is tentatively TRBD1 or TRBD2 (6 bases each). Deletions cut 7 bases from V and 2 bases from J, with 18 bases between. Germline loops: CDR1 SEHNR, CDR2 FQNEAQ (reference sequence). The CDR3 sequence is 15 residues long. CDR3 protein: CASNFGGRTPYEQYF. In DNA, the CDR3 is TGTGCCAGCAACTTCGGGGGCCGCACCCCCTACGAGCAGTACTTC.

This clonotype has a handful of counts. The chain employs TRBV29-1 and TRBJ2-7, with 9 bases aligning to TRBD1. The CDR3 runs to 13 residues. The V and J ends lost 6 bases and 5 bases, in that order; junction bases with no gene match: 8. Germline V lookup: CDR1 SQVTM, CDR2 ANQGSEA. CDR3 residues: CSVSGTGSNEQYF. The CDR3 DNA reads TGCAGCGTCTCCGGGACAGGGAGCAACGAGCAGTACTTC.

Ten or more counts support this clonotype. DNA for the CDR3: TGTGCCAGCACTGACAGGGAGGGATATGGCTACACCTTC. Translated: CASTDREGYGYTF. This chain joins TRBV6-1 and TRBJ1-2; 7 bases align to TRBD1. Germline V gene sequence: CDR1 MNHNS, CDR2 SASEGT. The CDR3 runs to 13 residues. Trimming took 7 bases from V and 5 from J; bases not matched to a gene: 7.

This clonotype was counted at least ten times. The rearrangement joins TRBV12-3 or TRBV12-4 to TRBJ2-5; 8 bases agree with TRBD1. This CDR3 contains 14 residues. Germline trimming cut 5 bases from V and 3 bases from J; bases unmatched to any gene: 5. CDR3 loop: CASSPRGQEETQYF. DNA for the CDR3: TGTGCCAGCAGTCCCAGGGGGCAGGAAGAGACCCAGTACTTC.